This is a list of T cell receptor beta chains from one sample in a study of shared clonotypes between healthy human individuals. Assay: immunoSEQ multiplex PCR; the TCRdb copy retains only in-frame clones and omits some. This sample yields about 1 million clones, of which about 75% are seen a single time; about 1.5% belongs to the top ten. The sample taken for sequencing was memory CD4+ T cells sorted from blood. The receptors were gathered from a man aged 18 to 35 in good health. Each CDR3 is given with its conserved first and last residue. The order of the fields is J gene, D gene, V gene, clone size, CDR3 protein, CDR3 DNA. The D gene is left open where the match is weak. Rows may omit the clone size; those that give it use once, few, many or a size class.

TRBJ2-3 TRBD2 TRBV4-1 - CASHRGGFFTDTQYF TGCGCCAGCCACCGGGGGGGGTTTTTCACAGATACGCAGTATTTT
TRBJ2-2 - TRBV4-3 - CASSQDPTANTGELFF TGCGCCAGCAGCCAAGATCCGACTGCGAACACCGGGGAGCTGTTTTTT
TRBJ1-3 - TRBV2 few CASSDQGSGNTIYF TGTGCCAGCAGTGATCAGGGCTCTGGAAACACCATATATTTT
TRBJ1-2 TRBD1 TRBV9 few CASSVDGTAINYGYTF TGTGCCAGCAGCGTAGACGGGACAGCGATTAACTATGGCTACACCTTC
TRBJ1-1 - TRBV30 few CAWSVQGNTEAFF TGTGCCTGGAGTGTACAAGGGAACACTGAAGCTTTCTTT
TRBJ1-2 - TRBV28 - CASTNPNYGYTF TGTGCCAGCACCAACCCTAACTATGGCTACACCTTC
TRBJ1-2 - TRBV9 few CASSSRGQNYGYTF TGTGCCAGCAGCTCGAGAGGGCAGAACTATGGCTACACCTTC
TRBJ2-3 TRBD1 TRBV28 - CASSYGDRETDTQYF TGTGCCAGCAGTTACGGAGACAGGGAAACAGATACGCAGTATTTT
TRBJ1-6 - TRBV30 once CAWSKLNSPLHF TGTGCCTGGAGTAAGCTCAATTCACCCCTCCACTTT
TRBJ2-3 - TRBV6-6 few CASSPTRDTQYF TGTGCCAGCAGCCCGACTCGCGATACGCAGTATTTT
TRBJ2-7 TRBD2 TRBV5-6 - CASSSRRPGGVEQYF TGTGCCAGCAGCTCACGCCGACCGGGGGGGGTCGAGCAGTACTTC
TRBJ2-1 - TRBV14 - CASNSLGTGEQFF TGTGCCAGCAATTCCCTCGGGACTGGTGAGCAGTTCTTC
TRBJ1-5 - TRBV6-7 - CASSYWRADSNQPQHF TGTGCCAGCAGTTACTGGCGGGCAGATAGCAATCAGCCCCAGCATTTT
TRBJ2-1 TRBD2 TRBV29-1 few CSVLGLAGGYNEQFF TGCAGCGTATTAGGACTAGCGGGAGGTTACAATGAGCAGTTCTTC
TRBJ2-3 TRBD1 TRBV19 few CASTPRAGGHDTQYF TGTGCCAGTACTCCGCGGGCAGGGGGCCACGATACGCAGTATTTT
TRBJ1-6 TRBD1 TRBV2 - CASSQGQGLNSPLHF TGTGCCAGCAGCCAAGGACAGGGACTCAATTCACCCCTCCACTTT
TRBJ2-1 TRBD2 TRBV29-1 - CSVRSGGTYNEQFF TGCAGCGTTCGGAGCGGGGGGACCTACAATGAGCAGTTCTTC
TRBJ1-1 - TRBV15 - CATSRDLGTNTEAFF TGTGCCACCAGCAGAGATCTAGGGACGAACACTGAAGCTTTCTTT
TRBJ2-1 - TRBV6-5 - CASTPTELLGEQFF TGTGCCAGCACTCCCACGGAGCTCCTGGGAGAGCAGTTCTTC
TRBJ1-4 - TRBV4-1 - CASSQDDRYNEKLFF TGCGCCAGCAGCCAAGACGACAGGTATAATGAAAAACTGTTTTTT
TRBJ1-3 - TRBV19 - CASSWTGPASGNTIYF TGTGCCAGTAGTTGGACCGGGCCAGCTTCTGGAAACACCATATATTTT